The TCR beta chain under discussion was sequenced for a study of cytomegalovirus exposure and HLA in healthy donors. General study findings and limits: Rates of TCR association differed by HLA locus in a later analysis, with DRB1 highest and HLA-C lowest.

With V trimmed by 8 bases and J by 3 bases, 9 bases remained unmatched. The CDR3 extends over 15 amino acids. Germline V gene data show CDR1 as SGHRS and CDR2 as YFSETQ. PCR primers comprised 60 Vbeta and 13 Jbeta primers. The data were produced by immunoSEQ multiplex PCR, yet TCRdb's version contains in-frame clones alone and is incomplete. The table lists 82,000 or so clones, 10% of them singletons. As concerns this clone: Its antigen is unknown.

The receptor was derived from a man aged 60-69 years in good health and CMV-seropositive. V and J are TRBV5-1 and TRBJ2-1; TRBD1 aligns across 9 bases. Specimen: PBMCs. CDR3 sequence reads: CASPCEGQGYNEQFF. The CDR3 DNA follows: TGCGCCAGTCCCTGTGAGGGACAGGGCTACAATGAGCAGTTCTTC.